This TCR beta chain was observed in a study of T cells in Graves' hyperthyroidism and ophthalmopathy. At the level of the study: Blood from the periphery was taken at initial diagnosis, before any treatment.

TCR beta CDR3 region amplification was performed from RNA transcripts. When the TCR CDR3 underwent first-round RT-PCR, the HTBI primer set was used. In TCRdb, the multiplex PCR reads were re-called with MiXCR into one record per CDR3 protein. Among 300,000 to 450,000 distinct CDR3 sequences listed, 25% were seen once. Only a few counts were recorded for this clonotype. Its antigen is unknown. If no ophthalmopathy progression occurred within 18 months, Graves' hyperthyroidism was stable. Each diagnosis was grounded in clinical symptoms, serum thyroxine and TRAb, thyroid ultrasound, and orbital computed tomography. Study-wide points: Ophthalmopathy and stable hyperthyroidism were separated by a 13 V-J model.

The length of the CDR3 is 12 residues. The V end was cut by 5 bases, the J end by 6 bases, with 7 bases between. Germline values: CDR1 KGHSH, CDR2 LQKENI. The clonotype was recovered from a man aged 50 to 60 with Graves' hyperthyroidism. The J gene is TRBJ2-2, the V gene TRBV18, with D possibly matching TRBD2 (6 bases). Sequencing input: blood. CDR3 nucleotides: TGTGCCAGCTCAACTAGCTCCGGGGAGCTGTTTTTT. Translated, it gives CASSTSSGELFF.